This TCR beta chain was found in a study of blood T cell repertoires in COVID-19. Study information: Donors in the United States, Italy and Spain gave samples during acute or convalescent COVID-19. T cells, B-cell-depleted T cells, or PBMCs provided the cDNA or gDNA that served as material.

Assay: immunoSEQ multiplex PCR; the TCRdb copy retains only in-frame clones and omits some. The sample consists of some 210,000 clones, less than 90% of them appearing once. Germline CDR1 LGHDT, CDR2 YNNKEL (reference sequence). This CDR3 is 16 amino acids long. V was pared by 5 bases and J by 0 bases, with 15 bases between. The genes are TRBV3-1 (or the pseudogene TRBV3-2) and TRBJ2-3; perhaps TRBD2 as D (7 bases). This clonotype originated in a human donor in a cohort sampled during active COVID-19. The sample taken for sequencing was peripheral blood. In nucleotides, the CDR3 is TGTGCCAGCAGCGGGAAGGGGGGGCTTAGCACAGATACGCAGTATTTT. It encodes CASSGKGGLSTDTQYF.